A selection of T cell receptor beta chains follows, all from one sample in a study of T cells in tumors after PD-1 blockade. Sequencing used immunoSEQ multiplex PCR; TCRdb keeps in-frame clones, though not all of them. Among 11,000 to 15,000 clones listed, around 70% were seen once. The starting material was tumor tissue, obtained after anti-PD-1 treatment. These receptors came from a human donor with cutaneous squamous cell carcinoma. Each CDR3 is given with its conserved first and last residue. The D gene is left open where the match is weak. Clone size is shown for a subset of rows, as once, few, many or a class of expanded clone.

d_gene: TRBD1; v_gene: TRBV3-1/TRBV3-2; abundance: once; j_gene: TRBJ1-2; CDR3nt: TGTGCCAGCAGCAACAGGGGCGGCTACACCTTC; CDR3aa: CASSNRGGYTF
d_gene: TRBD1; v_gene: TRBV6-2/TRBV6-3; abundance: few; j_gene: TRBJ2-6; CDR3nt: TGTGCCAGCAGCCCCGGGACAGGGTCCATCTCTGGGGCCAACGTCCTGACTTTC; CDR3aa: CASSPGTGSISGANVLTF
d_gene: .; v_gene: TRBV7-9; abundance: .; j_gene: TRBJ2-5; CDR3nt: TGTGCCAGCAGCTTAGAAGGGGTCCCGAGGCTAGAGACCCAGTACTTC; CDR3aa: CASSLEGVPRLETQYF
d_gene: TRBD2; v_gene: TRBV19; abundance: once; j_gene: TRBJ2-1; CDR3nt: TGTGCCAGTAGTATATTCGGGGGGGAGGCCTACAATGAGCAGTTCTTC; CDR3aa: CASSIFGGEAYNEQFF
d_gene: .; v_gene: TRBV15; abundance: .; j_gene: TRBJ2-2; CDR3nt: TGTGCCACCAGCTGGCAACAGGGCACCGGGGAGCTGTTTTTT; CDR3aa: CATSWQQGTGELFF
d_gene: .; v_gene: TRBV5-1; abundance: few; j_gene: TRBJ1-1; CDR3nt: TGCGCCAGCAGCTTGTCTCCAGGACCCATGAACACTGAAGCTTTCTTT; CDR3aa: CASSLSPGPMNTEAFF
d_gene: TRBD1; v_gene: TRBV5-1; abundance: .; j_gene: TRBJ2-3; CDR3nt: TGCGCCAGCAGCGAGACAGGGGGCGGCACAGATACGCAGTATTTT; CDR3aa: CASSETGGGTDTQYF
d_gene: .; v_gene: TRBV5-1; abundance: .; j_gene: TRBJ2-7; CDR3nt: TGCGCCAGCAGCTTGGAACCTGCCTACGAGCAGTACTTC; CDR3aa: CASSLEPAYEQYF
d_gene: .; v_gene: TRBV20-1; abundance: .; j_gene: TRBJ1-1; CDR3nt: TGCAGTGCCCTGAGGAACACTGAAGCTTTCTTT; CDR3aa: CSALRNTEAFF
d_gene: TRBD2; v_gene: TRBV30; abundance: .; j_gene: TRBJ2-3; CDR3nt: TGTGCCTGGGGTTTGGGACTAGCGGATACAGATACGCAGTATTTT; CDR3aa: CAWGLGLADTDTQYF
d_gene: .; v_gene: TRBV5-1; abundance: .; j_gene: TRBJ2-1; CDR3nt: TGCGCCAGCAGCTTGTTTTTAGGTCTCAAGCAGTTCTTC; CDR3aa: CASSLFLGLKQFF
d_gene: .; v_gene: TRBV5-8; abundance: .; j_gene: TRBJ2-7; CDR3nt: TGTGCCAGCAGCTTGTTGGGTGCTAGCGTCTTTTCCCCTCACGAGCAGTACTTC; CDR3aa: CASSLLGASVFSPHEQYF
d_gene: TRBD1; v_gene: TRBV11-2; abundance: few; j_gene: TRBJ1-1; CDR3nt: TGTGCCAGCAGCCAACTAGACAGGGGGCTCATCGGAAGCACTGAAGCTTTCTTT; CDR3aa: CASSQLDRGLIGSTEAFF
d_gene: .; v_gene: TRBV20-1; abundance: .; j_gene: TRBJ2-4; CDR3nt: TGCAGTGCTAGAGGGGGGCAAAATCAGTACTTC; CDR3aa: CSARGGQNQYF
d_gene: TRBD1; v_gene: TRBV4-2; abundance: .; j_gene: TRBJ1-2; CDR3nt: TGTGCCAGCAGCCAAGATGGACAGGACAACTATGGCTACACCTTC; CDR3aa: CASSQDGQDNYGYTF
d_gene: TRBD2; v_gene: TRBV10-1; abundance: few; j_gene: TRBJ2-1; CDR3nt: TGCGCCAGCAGTTTAGCGGGGGGCCCCTACAATGAGCAGTTCTTC; CDR3aa: CASSLAGGPYNEQFF
d_gene: .; v_gene: TRBV4-3; abundance: .; j_gene: TRBJ2-2; CDR3nt: TGCGCCAGCAGCCAAGAGAAGAACACCGGGGAGCTGTTTTTT; CDR3aa: CASSQEKNTGELFF
d_gene: .; v_gene: TRBV23-1; abundance: .; j_gene: TRBJ2-5; CDR3nt: TGCGCCAGCAGTCGTTATAAGAGGGGATCCCAAGAGACCCAGTACTTC; CDR3aa: CASSRYKRGSQETQYF
d_gene: .; v_gene: TRBV10-2; abundance: .; j_gene: TRBJ2-2; CDR3nt: TGCGCCAGCAGTGAAATAGGGATGGGCACCGGGGAGCTGTTTTTT; CDR3aa: CASSEIGMGTGELFF
d_gene: .; v_gene: TRBV11-3; abundance: .; j_gene: TRBJ1-1; CDR3nt: TGTGCCAGCAGCTTAGGGAGGATGAACACTGAAGCTTTCTTT; CDR3aa: CASSLGRMNTEAFF
d_gene: .; v_gene: TRBV6-5; abundance: few; j_gene: TRBJ1-2; CDR3nt: TGTGCCAGCAGCCCCGTGGTTGGGGGAGTGGATGGCTACACCTTC; CDR3aa: CASSPVVGGVDGYTF
d_gene: .; v_gene: TRBV4-2; abundance: .; j_gene: TRBJ2-5; CDR3nt: TGTGCCAGCAGCCTCGAGGGACTTAGCAAAGAGACCCAGTACTTC; CDR3aa: CASSLEGLSKETQYF
d_gene: TRBD2; v_gene: TRBV18; abundance: .; j_gene: TRBJ2-7; CDR3nt: TGTGCCAGCTCACCGCCGGGGGGCGAGCAGTACTTC; CDR3aa: CASSPPGGEQYF
d_gene: .; v_gene: TRBV2; abundance: .; j_gene: TRBJ2-7; CDR3nt: TGTGCCAGCAGTGAAAGTACCGACCCCCGGGGGCTCTACGAGCAGTACTTC; CDR3aa: CASSESTDPRGLYEQYF
d_gene: .; v_gene: TRBV6-1; abundance: .; j_gene: TRBJ1-5; CDR3nt: TGTGCCAGCAGTGAGGGGGTGAGGGGCAATCAGCCCCAGCATTTT; CDR3aa: CASSEGVRGNQPQHF
d_gene: TRBD2; v_gene: TRBV7-2; abundance: .; j_gene: TRBJ2-1; CDR3nt: TGTGCCAGCAGCTTAGACAGGCCTAGCGGGGGAAAGTACAATGAGCAGTTCTTC; CDR3aa: CASSLDRPSGGKYNEQFF
d_gene: .; v_gene: TRBV2; abundance: .; j_gene: TRBJ2-7; CDR3nt: TGTGCCATCTTAGGGGGCGGGGACCTAGGGAACGAGCAGTACTTC; CDR3aa: CAILGGGDLGNEQYF
d_gene: .; v_gene: TRBV2; abundance: .; j_gene: TRBJ1-4; CDR3nt: TGTGCCAGCAGTGAAGCCCGGATATCTAATGAAAAACTGTTTTTT; CDR3aa: CASSEARISNEKLFF
d_gene: TRBD1; v_gene: TRBV5-1; abundance: .; j_gene: TRBJ1-1; CDR3nt: TGCGCCAGCAGGTCGGACAGGGGGGTACGGCAAGACCTTTATAGAGAAGCTTTCTTT; CDR3aa: CASRSDRGVRQDLYREAFF
d_gene: TRBD1; v_gene: TRBV29-1; abundance: .; j_gene: TRBJ1-2; CDR3nt: TGCAGCGTGGGGGACAGGGCCTATAACTATGGCTACACCTTC; CDR3aa: CSVGDRAYNYGYTF
d_gene: TRBD2; v_gene: TRBV5-4; abundance: once; j_gene: TRBJ2-5; CDR3nt: TGTGCCAGCAGCGCGGGGACTAGCGGGGGGGAAGAGACCCAGTACTTC; CDR3aa: CASSAGTSGGEETQYF
d_gene: .; v_gene: TRBV25-1; abundance: .; j_gene: TRBJ1-2; CDR3nt: TGTGCCAGCAGTGCTACCCGTGATGTGATTGATCGAGGCTACACCTTC; CDR3aa: CASSATRDVIDRGYTF
d_gene: TRBD2; v_gene: TRBV6-6; abundance: .; j_gene: TRBJ2-7; CDR3nt: TGTGCCAGCAGGACCGGGACTAGTTACAACGAGCAGTACTTC; CDR3aa: CASRTGTSYNEQYF
d_gene: .; v_gene: TRBV9; abundance: few; j_gene: TRBJ1-1; CDR3nt: TGTGCCGGTACGCCGGGACAAGAGTTTGAAGCTTTCTTT; CDR3aa: CAGTPGQEFEAFF
d_gene: .; v_gene: TRBV1; abundance: .; j_gene: TRBJ2-7; CDR3nt: TGCACCAGCAGCCCCGGGTGGGGGATCGAGCAGTACTTC; CDR3aa: CTSSPGWGIEQYF
d_gene: .; v_gene: TRBV6-2/TRBV6-3; abundance: .; j_gene: TRBJ2-1; CDR3nt: TGTGCCAGCAGTTACCAGGCCGGGAAAACCTCCAACACTTTCTCCTACAATGAGCAGTTCTTC; CDR3aa: CASSYQAGKTSNTFSYNEQFF
d_gene: .; v_gene: TRBV7-8; abundance: .; j_gene: TRBJ1-1; CDR3nt: TGTGCCAGCAGCTTAGACAGGAACACTGAAGCTTTCTTT; CDR3aa: CASSLDRNTEAFF
d_gene: .; v_gene: TRBV12-3/TRBV12-4; abundance: .; j_gene: TRBJ1-3; CDR3nt: TGTGCCAGCAGCTTTAACAGGGTGAACACCATATATTTT; CDR3aa: CASSFNRVNTIYF
d_gene: .; v_gene: TRBV18; abundance: .; j_gene: TRBJ2-2; CDR3nt: TGTGCCAGCTCACCGTCGGCAGGCTCGAACACCGGGGAGCTGTTTTTT; CDR3aa: CASSPSAGSNTGELFF
d_gene: TRBD1; v_gene: TRBV28; abundance: .; j_gene: TRBJ1-5; CDR3nt: TGTGCCAGCAGTCCCGGATGGCAGGGGGTACATAGCAATCAGCCCCAGCATTTT; CDR3aa: CASSPGWQGVHSNQPQHF
d_gene: .; v_gene: TRBV15; abundance: .; j_gene: TRBJ2-5; CDR3nt: TGTGCCACCTTACAGGTCTTAGTTCGAGAAGACCAAGAGACCCAGTACTTC; CDR3aa: CATLQVLVREDQETQYF
d_gene: TRBD1; v_gene: TRBV23-1; abundance: .; j_gene: TRBJ1-1; CDR3nt: TGCGCCAGCAGTCGGTCGGGGACAGCATATAACACTGAAGCTTTCTTT; CDR3aa: CASSRSGTAYNTEAFF
d_gene: .; v_gene: TRBV3-1/TRBV3-2; abundance: .; j_gene: TRBJ2-5; CDR3nt: TGTGCCAGCATCTCTTACGGGCAAGAGACCCAGTACTTC; CDR3aa: CASISYGQETQYF
d_gene: TRBD1; v_gene: TRBV15; abundance: few; j_gene: TRBJ1-4; CDR3nt: TGTGCCACCAGCAGCGGGACAGAGTCAACTAATGAAAAACTGTTTTTT; CDR3aa: CATSSGTESTNEKLFF
d_gene: .; v_gene: TRBV10-3; abundance: few; j_gene: TRBJ2-7; CDR3nt: TGTGCCATCAGTGGCAGCGGACCCTACGAGCAGTACTTC; CDR3aa: CAISGSGPYEQYF
d_gene: TRBD1; v_gene: TRBV18; abundance: .; j_gene: TRBJ2-2; CDR3nt: TGTGCCAGCTCAACTTCCAAGGACAGGGGCACCGGGGAGCTGTTTTTT; CDR3aa: CASSTSKDRGTGELFF
d_gene: .; v_gene: TRBV7-2; abundance: few; j_gene: TRBJ2-5; CDR3nt: TGTGCCAGCAGCTTAGTTCCCGCGGCAAGAGAGACCCAGTACTTC; CDR3aa: CASSLVPAARETQYF
d_gene: TRBD2; v_gene: TRBV20-1; abundance: .; j_gene: TRBJ2-7; CDR3nt: TGCAGTGCTAGTTTGGTAGCGGGAGCCCTCTACGAGCAGTACTTC; CDR3aa: CSASLVAGALYEQYF